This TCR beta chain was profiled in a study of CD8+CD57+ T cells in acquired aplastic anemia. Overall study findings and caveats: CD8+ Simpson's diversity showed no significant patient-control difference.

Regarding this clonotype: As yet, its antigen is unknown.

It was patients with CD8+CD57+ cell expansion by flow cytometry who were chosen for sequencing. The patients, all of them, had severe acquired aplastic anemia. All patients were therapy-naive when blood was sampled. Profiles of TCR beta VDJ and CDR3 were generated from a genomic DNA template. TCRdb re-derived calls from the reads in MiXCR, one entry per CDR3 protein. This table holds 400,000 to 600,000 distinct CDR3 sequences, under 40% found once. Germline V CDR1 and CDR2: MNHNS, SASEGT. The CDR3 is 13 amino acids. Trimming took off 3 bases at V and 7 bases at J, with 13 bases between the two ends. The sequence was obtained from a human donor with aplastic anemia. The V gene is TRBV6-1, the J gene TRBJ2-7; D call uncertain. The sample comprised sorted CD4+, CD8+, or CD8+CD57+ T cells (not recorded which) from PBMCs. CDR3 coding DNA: TGTGCCAGCAGTGACCGTCGGCTGGAGGAGCAGTACTTC. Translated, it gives CASSDRRLEEQYF.